These 22 T cell receptor beta chains came from one sample sequenced in a study of OX40 agonist ivuxolimab in advanced cancers. The table came from immunoSEQ multiplex PCR; TCRdb's copy has only in-frame clones and leaves some out. The sample includes some 43,000 clones, around nine tenths of them seen just once. Sequenced material: CD4+ or CD8+ T cells sorted from blood, taken in a trial of the OX40 agonist ivuxolimab. The receptor source for this set is an adult with an advanced solid tumor such as melanoma, head and neck, liver or kidney cancer.

This clone was observed a single time. The V and J genes are TRBV7-8 and TRBJ1-5; the match to TRBD1 covers 7 bases. This CDR3 has 15 residues. The germline V gene has CDR1 SGHVS and CDR2 FQNEAQ. The V gene end was trimmed by 5 bases and the J gene end by 3 bases; junction bases not matched to a gene: 7. As DNA, the CDR3 is TGTGCCAGCAGCCTCACGGGACAGATCAATCAGCCCCAGCATTTT. It translates to CASSLTGQINQPQHF.

This sequence joins TRBV4-3 and TRBJ2-3; perhaps D is TRBD1 or TRBD2 (6 bases each). The CDR3 loop spans 15 amino acids. Trimming removed 1 base at V and 7 bases at J, with 15 bases between. The germline gives CDR1 LGHNA, CDR2 YSLEER. In DNA form, the CDR3 reads TGCGCCAGCAGCCAAGTATCCGGGGGCTCGAATACGCAGTATTTT. This encodes CASSQVSGGSNTQYF.

CDR3 in amino acids: CATSLDRVQETQYF. Written as DNA, the CDR3 is TGTGCCACCAGCTTAGACAGAGTTCAAGAGACCCAGTACTTC. V usage is TRBV15 and J usage is TRBJ2-5; a possible D gene is TRBD1 (5 bases). V gave up 5 bases and J gave up 2 bases, with 12 bases separating them. CDR3 length: 14 residues. The germline gives CDR1 LNHNV, CDR2 YYDKDF (reference sequence). Complete variable domain (other parts from reference TRBV15 and TRBJ2-5): DAMVIQNPRYQVTQFGKPVTLSCSQTLNHNVMYWYQQKSSQAPKLLFHYYDKDFNNEADTPDNFQSRRPNTSFCFLDIRSPGLGDTAMYLCATSLDRVQETQYFGPGTRLLVL.

This chain links TRBV4-3 with TRBJ1-1; D is undetermined. The CDR3 consists of 15 residues. The ends were cut back, 0 bases at V and 0 bases at J, with 8 bases in the middle. Germline V lookup: CDR1 LGHNA, CDR2 YSLEER. As DNA, the CDR3 is TGCGCCAGCAGCCAAGACTGGCAGCTGAACACTGAAGCTTTCTTT. Residues: CASSQDWQLNTEAFF.

The rearrangement uses TRBV9 and TRBJ2-7; D remains unclear. V lost 3 bases, J lost 6 bases, and 13 bases lay in between. Germline CDR1 is SGDLS and CDR2 is YYNGEE. The length of the CDR3 is 13 residues. CDR3 protein: CASSGDLPGEQYF. CDR3 coding DNA: TGTGCCAGCAGCGGCGACCTCCCAGGCGAGCAGTACTTC. The full variable domain, rest sourced from reference TRBV9 and TRBJ2-7, is DSGVTQTPKHLITATGQRVTLRCSPRSGDLSVYWYQQSLDQGLQFLIQYYNGEERAKGNILERFSAQQFPDLHSELNLSSLELGDSALYFCASSGDLPGEQYFGPGTRLTVT.

This CDR3 is CASAWAYGYTF. The CDR3 bases are TGTGCCTCCGCGTGGGCCTATGGCTACACCTTC. The chain recombines TRBV25-1 with TRBJ1-2; unclear D gene. The germline gives CDR1 MGHDK, CDR2 SYGVNS. The CDR3 has 11 residues. Trimming removed 11 bases from V and 4 bases from J, with 11 bases in between.

The gene calls are TRBV4-3 and TRBJ2-7; no firm D call. The CDR3 runs to 16 residues. Germline V gene lookup returns CDR1 LGHNA and CDR2 YSLEER. Trimming removed 0 bases from V and 0 bases from J, with 12 bases in between. The CDR3, as DNA: TGCGCCAGCAGCCAAGATGGCCCTCCTAGCTCCTACGAGCAGTACTTC. Amino acids: CASSQDGPPSSYEQYF.

The chain is built from TRBV29-1 and TRBJ2-7; 8 bases line up with TRBD2. Losses at the gene ends were 3 bases for V and 0 bases for J; bases not matched to a gene: 1. Germline V CDR1 and CDR2: SQVTM, ANQGSEA. The CDR3 contains 13 residues. CDR3 region: CSVDLAGSYEQYF. CDR3 nucleotide sequence: TGCAGCGTTGATCTAGCGGGCTCCTACGAGCAGTACTTC.

This clone was found once. The rearrangement joins TRBV7-8 to TRBJ2-1, with 8 bases lining up with TRBD2. The ends lost 0 bases at V and 3 bases at J; junction bases unmatched: 7. The CDR3 consists of 17 residues. Germline V gene sequence: CDR1 SGHVS, CDR2 FQNEAQ. The chain's CDR3 is CASSLAPGGGVYNEQFF. The CDR3 region has the DNA TGTGCCAGCAGCTTAGCCCCCGGGGGGGGCGTCTACAATGAGCAGTTCTTC.

This chain connects TRBV5-1 to TRBJ2-7; D possibly corresponds to TRBD2 (5 bases). The CDR3 is made up of 16 amino acids. V was trimmed by 4 bases and J by 7 bases, leaving 24 bases between them. The germline CDR1 and CDR2 sequences are SGHRS and YFSETQ. Written as DNA, the CDR3 is TGCGCCAGCAGCCTTTTCCCTAGTTCTAACACGGGGGAGCAGTACTTC. This translates into CASSLFPSSNTGEQYF. Drawing the rest from reference TRBV5-1 and TRBJ2-7, the complete variable domain is KAGVTQTPRYLIKTRGQQVTLSCSPISGHRSVSWYQQTPGQGLQFLFEYFSETQRNKGNFPGRFSGRQFSNSRSEMNVSTLELGDSALYLCASSLFPSSNTGEQYFGPGTRLTVT.

Concerning this clone: Additional DNA sequences in this sample encode the identical CDR3. The gene calls are TRBV9 and TRBJ1-1, with TRBD1 as a possible D gene (5 bases). Germline loops: CDR1 SGDLS, CDR2 YYNGEE. The CDR3 sequence is 14 residues long. Trimming took 0 bases from V and 2 from J, leaving 8 bases between them. CDR3 sequence reads: CASSVGTGNTEAFF. For the CDR3, the DNA is TGTGCCAGCAGCGTAGGCACAGGCAACACTGAAGCTTTCTTT.

As to this clone: Mismatch with germline at one junction end may stem from a read error. V usage is TRBV6-4 and J usage is TRBJ2-7; unclear D gene. Germline CDR1 MRHNA, CDR2 SNTAGT. CDR3 length: 13 residues. The CDR3 loop reads CASSYSIAYEQYF. The DNA of the CDR3 is TGTGCCAGCAGTTACTCGATAGCCTACGAGCAGTACTTC.

This rearrangement joins TRBV6-5 to TRBJ2-1; TRBD2 aligns across 13 bases. Trimming at V came to 5 bases and at J to 7 bases, leaving 8 bases not matched to a gene. Germline loops: CDR1 MNHEY, CDR2 SVGAGI. The CDR3 covers 16 residues. In DNA form, the CDR3 reads TGTGCCAGCAGTCACTGGACTAGCGGGAGATGGAATGAGCAGTTCTTC. As protein: CASSHWTSGRWNEQFF.

V usage is TRBV7-8 and J usage is TRBJ2-1, with a weak D call TRBD2 (6 bases). Germline CDR1 and CDR2: SGHVS and FQNEAQ. CDR3 length: 16 residues. V was shortened by 5 bases and J by 1 base, with 15 bases between the two germline ends. Here the CDR3 reads CASSPTPGTSYNEQFF. The CDR3 bases are TGTGCCAGCAGCCCTACCCCAGGGACTTCCTACAATGAGCAGTTCTTC.

This chain links TRBV7-7 with TRBJ2-5; 7 nucleotides agree with TRBD1. The J segment lost 4 bases and the V segment lost 3 bases, leaving 5 bases of the junction unmatched. The germline V gene encodes CDR1 SSHAT and CDR2 FNYEAQ (reference sequence). The CDR3 contains 14 residues. The CDR3 loop is CASSLEQGRETQYF. CDR3 DNA sequence: TGTGCCAGCAGCTTGGAACAGGGGCGAGAGACCCAGTACTTC.

This chain joins TRBV7-3 and TRBJ1-5; TRBD1 might be the D (5 bases). This CDR3 spans 14 amino acids. Germline V lookup: CDR1 SGHTA, CDR2 FQGTGA. V was pared by 0 bases and J by 2 bases, with 5 bases between. CDR3 in DNA: TGTGCCAGCAGCTTAACAGGGGGCAATCAGCCCCAGCATTTT. Translating it yields CASSLTGGNQPQHF.

This sequence joins TRBV6-5 and TRBJ2-5; D uncertain. CDR3 size: 14 residues. Germline lookup yields CDR1 MNHEY and CDR2 SVGAGI. V lost 0 bases and J 2 bases, leaving 7 bases between the germline ends. For the CDR3, the DNA is TGTGCCAGCAGTTACTCCCACCCACAAGAGACCCAGTACTTC. Amino acid sequence: CASSYSHPQETQYF.

This rearrangement joins TRBV27 to TRBJ2-1; no clear D. CDR3 length: 13 amino acids. The germline V gene has CDR1 MNHEY and CDR2 SMNVEV (reference sequence). Trimming removed 6 bases at V and 3 bases at J, with 9 bases between. CDR3 nucleotide sequence: TGTGCCAGCAGCCTCAATGGCTACAATGAGCAGTTCTTC. Its protein is CASSLNGYNEQFF.

The rearrangement uses TRBV7-9 and TRBJ1-5; the D is unclear. Germline CDR1 and CDR2: SEHNR and FQNEAQ (reference sequence). V was trimmed by 0 bases and J by 8 bases, leaving 5 bases between them. This CDR3 region has 12 residues. This CDR3 is CASSLAGEPQHF. CDR3 DNA sequence: TGTGCCAGCAGCTTAGCTGGAGAGCCCCAGCATTTT. Variable domain in full (rest from reference TRBV7-9 and TRBJ1-5): DTGVSQNPRHKITKRGQNVTFRCDPISEHNRLYWYRQTLGQGPEFLTYFQNEAQLEKSRLLSDRFSAERPKGSFSTLEIQRTEQGDSAMYLCASSLAGEPQHFGDGTRLSIL.

CDR3: CASSIVPSLMNTEAFF. The CDR3 bases are TGTGCCAGTAGTATAGTTCCCAGCTTAATGAACACTGAAGCTTTCTTT. The V and J genes are TRBV19 and TRBJ1-1; no definite D call. This CDR3 region has 16 residues. V was pared by 1 base and J by 0 bases, with 12 bases between. The V gene's germline CDR1 is LNHDA and CDR2 SQIVND (reference sequence).

By share, this clone ranks as medium-sized (0.01 to 0.1%). The chain carries TRBV27 and TRBJ2-7; 7 nucleotides align to TRBD2. V lost 2 bases to trimming and J lost 4 bases; unmatched junction nucleotides: 5. The CDR3 consists of 14 residues. Looked up from germline, CDR1 is MNHEY and CDR2 is SMNVEV (reference sequence). The CDR3 reads CASSLIRGGYEQYF. The CDR3 DNA reads as TGTGCCAGCAGTTTAATACGCGGGGGATACGAGCAGTACTTC.

The rearrangement uses TRBV9 and TRBJ2-7; 9 nucleotides match TRBD2. The CDR3 runs to 14 residues. J lost 2 bases, V lost 8 bases, and 8 bases had no gene match. CDR1 and CDR2 (germline): SGDLS, YYNGEE. CDR3 sequence (DNA): TGTGCCAGTGGAGGAGCGGGAGGTCCCTACGAGCAGTACTTC. Translated: CASGGAGGPYEQYF.